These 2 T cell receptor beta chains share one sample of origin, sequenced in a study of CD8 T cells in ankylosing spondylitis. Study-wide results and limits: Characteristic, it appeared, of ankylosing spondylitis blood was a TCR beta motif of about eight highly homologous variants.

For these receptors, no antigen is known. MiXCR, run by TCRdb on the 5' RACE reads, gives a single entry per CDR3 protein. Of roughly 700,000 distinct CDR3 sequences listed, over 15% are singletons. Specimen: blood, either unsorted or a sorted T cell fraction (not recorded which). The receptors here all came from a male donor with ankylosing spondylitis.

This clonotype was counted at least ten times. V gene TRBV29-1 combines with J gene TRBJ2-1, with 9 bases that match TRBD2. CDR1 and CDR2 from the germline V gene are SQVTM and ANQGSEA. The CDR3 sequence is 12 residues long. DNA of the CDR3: TGCAGTGTCCCGGGACTAGCAGGTGAGCAGTTCTTC. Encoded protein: CSVPGLAGEQFF.

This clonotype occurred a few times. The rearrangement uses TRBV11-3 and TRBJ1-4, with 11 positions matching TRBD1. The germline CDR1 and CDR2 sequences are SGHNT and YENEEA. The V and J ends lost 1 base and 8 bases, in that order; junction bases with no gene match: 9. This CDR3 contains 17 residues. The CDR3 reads CASSLGTGGAGWEKLFF. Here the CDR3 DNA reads TGTGCCAGCAGCTTAGGGACAGGGGGCGCCGGATGGGAAAAACTGTTTTTT. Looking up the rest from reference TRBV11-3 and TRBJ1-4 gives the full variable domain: EAGVVQSPRYKIIEKKQPVAFWCNPISGHNTLYWYLQNLGQGPELLIRYENEEAVDDSQLPKDRFSAERLKGVDSTLKIQPAELGDSAVYLCASSLGTGGAGWEKLFFGSGTQLSVL.